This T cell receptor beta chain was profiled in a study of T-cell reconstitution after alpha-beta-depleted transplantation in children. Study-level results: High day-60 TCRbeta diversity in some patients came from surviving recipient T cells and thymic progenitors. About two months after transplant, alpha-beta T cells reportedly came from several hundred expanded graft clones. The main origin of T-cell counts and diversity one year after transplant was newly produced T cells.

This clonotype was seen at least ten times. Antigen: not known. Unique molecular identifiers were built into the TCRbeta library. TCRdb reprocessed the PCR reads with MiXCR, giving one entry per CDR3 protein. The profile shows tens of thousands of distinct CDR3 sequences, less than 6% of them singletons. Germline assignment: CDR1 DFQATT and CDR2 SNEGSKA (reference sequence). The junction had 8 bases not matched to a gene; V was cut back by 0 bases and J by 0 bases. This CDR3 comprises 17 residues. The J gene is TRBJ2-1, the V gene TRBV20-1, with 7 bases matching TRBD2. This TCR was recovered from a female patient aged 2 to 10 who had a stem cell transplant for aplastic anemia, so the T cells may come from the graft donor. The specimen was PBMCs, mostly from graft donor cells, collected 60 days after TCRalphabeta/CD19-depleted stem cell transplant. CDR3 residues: CSARDQGRGSSYNEQFF. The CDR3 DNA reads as TGCAGTGCTAGAGATCAGGGTCGCGGGAGCTCCTACAATGAGCAGTTCTTC.